This T cell receptor (beta chain) was profiled in a study of blood T cell repertoires in COVID-19. Overall study: Samples of COVID-19 (acute and convalescent) were obtained from the United States, Italy and Spain.

V lost 0 bases, J lost 3 bases, and 10 bases lay in between. The CDR3 has 14 residues. CDR1 is SGHTS and CDR2 is YDEGEE in the germline V gene. Profiled with immunoSEQ multiplex PCR; TCRdb holds only in-frame clones, not every one. This table has approximately 360,000 clones, around 87% appearing once. Sample: PBMCs or T cells enriched from blood (not recorded which). The sequence was obtained from a middle-aged man in a cohort exposed to, infected with or recovered from COVID-19 (not recorded which). The chain recombines TRBV5-8 with TRBJ2-7, with TRBD1 as a possible D gene (5 bases). The CDR3 DNA follows: TGTGCCAGCAGCTTGGGGACACACATCTACGAGCAGTACTTC. Protein: CASSLGTHIYEQYF.